The clone carrying this T cell receptor (beta chain) appeared a few times. TCRdb ran MiXCR on the RT-PCR reads and lists one entry per CDR3 protein. The sample shows over 400,000 distinct CDR3 sequences, 10% to 15% of them seen only once. The data were obtained in a study of response to subunit inactivated influenza vaccine. The sequences come from PBMCs from blood, collected 40 to 50 days after vaccination. The sequence derives from a man in his forties or fifties who received an inactivated influenza vaccine.

In DNA form, the CDR3 reads TGCGCCAGCAGCGTCAGCGGCAGCACAGATACGCAGTATTTT. This codes for CASSVSGSTDTQYF. V gene TRBV5-1 combines with J gene TRBJ2-3; D might be TRBD2 (5 bases). Germline assignment: CDR1 SGHRS and CDR2 YFSETQ. The CDR3 is 14 amino acids. V shed 4 bases and J shed 0 bases, with 9 bases lying between them.